The sequence of this TCR beta chain was determined in a study of blood T cell repertoires in COVID-19. Study in general: Collection of acute and convalescent COVID-19 samples took place in the United States, Italy and Spain. PBMCs, B-cell-depleted T cells, or T cells were the source of the cDNA or gDNA that made up the material.

CDR3 size: 14 residues. Between the trimmed V and J ends, which lost 4 bases and 1 base, there was a span of 8 bases. Per the germline V gene, CDR1 is SGHRS and CDR2 is YFSETQ. Original processing methods: Estimates of nucleated cell counts were drawn from the amplification of reference gene primers. Only in-frame clones appear in the TCRdb table, and some are missing; sequencing was by immunoSEQ multiplex PCR. The DNA was the basis for D and trimming; V, J and clone size are from that table. The sample consists of 150,000 or so clones, roughly two thirds of them appearing once. Concerning this clone: The sample holds other DNA sequences that translate to the same CDR3.

This TCR was recovered from a woman aged 65 to 85 with acute or convalescent COVID-19. The sample comprised peripheral blood. The V gene is TRBV5-1, the J gene TRBJ2-2; maybe TRBD1 (5 bases). The CDR3 nucleotides are TGCGCCAGCAGCCCAACAGGGAACACCGGGGAGCTGTTTTTT. It encodes CASSPTGNTGELFF.